This TCR beta chain was sequenced in a study of blood T cell repertoires in COVID-19. Study summary: COVID-19 samples from acute and convalescent phases originated in the United States, Italy and Spain.

In the study's own analysis: Using reference gene primer amplification, nucleated cell counts were estimated. Clones were read by immunoSEQ multiplex PCR, and TCRdb kept only the in-frame ones, dropping some. V and J calls and clone size are copied from that table; D and trimming were computed from the DNA. Of approximately 35,000 clones detected, around 87% appear once; the ten largest clones hold 35% to 55%. Trimming at V came to 5 bases and at J to 6 bases, leaving 3 bases not matched to a gene. CDR3 length: 13 residues. The clonotype was recovered from a human donor in a cohort sampled during active COVID-19. The V and J genes are TRBV12-3 or TRBV12-4 and TRBJ2-1, with TRBD2 matching 8 bases. Sequencing was done on a sample of peripheral blood. CDR3 DNA sequence: TGTGCCAGCAGTCCCGGGACTAGCAATGAGCAGTTCTTC. This translates into CASSPGTSNEQFF.